This T cell receptor beta chain stems from a study of vaccination and CD4 T cells after COVID-19. In the study overall: Blood was drawn a median roughly 68 days post second dose, range 14 to 241. As a positive control, some control cultures were given a CEFX pool, while others were given an HIV-1 Nef pool or no peptide.

Findings and limits, study-wide: Vaccine-specific clones numbering 304 of 307 showed spike mono-reactivity in convalescent patients. The median count of SARS-CoV-2-reactive clonotypes rose from 21 to 38, not significantly.

CDR1 is SGHNT, CDR2 YENEEA, per germline. CDR3 length equals 14 residues. The V and J ends lost 3 bases and 4 bases respectively, with 13 bases between them. A note on this clonotype: Its specificity is unknown.

As to treatment: roughly 10-day PBMC culture with coronavirus spike peptide pools or control peptides (ViraFEST assay). The study sequenced cultured CD4+ T cell DNA using the Oncomine TCR Beta short-read assay. Each CDR3 protein is one row after TCRdb ran MiXCR on the PCR reads. The repertoire has 5,500 to 7,000 distinct CDR3 sequences, around 20% of them found once; the top ten carry around 20%. The source is a human donor who had recovered from COVID-19. This sequence joins TRBV11-3 and TRBJ2-7; D is possibly TRBD2 (5 bases). Input material: CD4+ T cells from blood, cultured in vitro. As DNA, the CDR3 is TGTGCCAGCAGCTTGAGGCCCGGCGGGTACGAGCAGTACTTC. Translated, it gives CASSLRPGGYEQYF.